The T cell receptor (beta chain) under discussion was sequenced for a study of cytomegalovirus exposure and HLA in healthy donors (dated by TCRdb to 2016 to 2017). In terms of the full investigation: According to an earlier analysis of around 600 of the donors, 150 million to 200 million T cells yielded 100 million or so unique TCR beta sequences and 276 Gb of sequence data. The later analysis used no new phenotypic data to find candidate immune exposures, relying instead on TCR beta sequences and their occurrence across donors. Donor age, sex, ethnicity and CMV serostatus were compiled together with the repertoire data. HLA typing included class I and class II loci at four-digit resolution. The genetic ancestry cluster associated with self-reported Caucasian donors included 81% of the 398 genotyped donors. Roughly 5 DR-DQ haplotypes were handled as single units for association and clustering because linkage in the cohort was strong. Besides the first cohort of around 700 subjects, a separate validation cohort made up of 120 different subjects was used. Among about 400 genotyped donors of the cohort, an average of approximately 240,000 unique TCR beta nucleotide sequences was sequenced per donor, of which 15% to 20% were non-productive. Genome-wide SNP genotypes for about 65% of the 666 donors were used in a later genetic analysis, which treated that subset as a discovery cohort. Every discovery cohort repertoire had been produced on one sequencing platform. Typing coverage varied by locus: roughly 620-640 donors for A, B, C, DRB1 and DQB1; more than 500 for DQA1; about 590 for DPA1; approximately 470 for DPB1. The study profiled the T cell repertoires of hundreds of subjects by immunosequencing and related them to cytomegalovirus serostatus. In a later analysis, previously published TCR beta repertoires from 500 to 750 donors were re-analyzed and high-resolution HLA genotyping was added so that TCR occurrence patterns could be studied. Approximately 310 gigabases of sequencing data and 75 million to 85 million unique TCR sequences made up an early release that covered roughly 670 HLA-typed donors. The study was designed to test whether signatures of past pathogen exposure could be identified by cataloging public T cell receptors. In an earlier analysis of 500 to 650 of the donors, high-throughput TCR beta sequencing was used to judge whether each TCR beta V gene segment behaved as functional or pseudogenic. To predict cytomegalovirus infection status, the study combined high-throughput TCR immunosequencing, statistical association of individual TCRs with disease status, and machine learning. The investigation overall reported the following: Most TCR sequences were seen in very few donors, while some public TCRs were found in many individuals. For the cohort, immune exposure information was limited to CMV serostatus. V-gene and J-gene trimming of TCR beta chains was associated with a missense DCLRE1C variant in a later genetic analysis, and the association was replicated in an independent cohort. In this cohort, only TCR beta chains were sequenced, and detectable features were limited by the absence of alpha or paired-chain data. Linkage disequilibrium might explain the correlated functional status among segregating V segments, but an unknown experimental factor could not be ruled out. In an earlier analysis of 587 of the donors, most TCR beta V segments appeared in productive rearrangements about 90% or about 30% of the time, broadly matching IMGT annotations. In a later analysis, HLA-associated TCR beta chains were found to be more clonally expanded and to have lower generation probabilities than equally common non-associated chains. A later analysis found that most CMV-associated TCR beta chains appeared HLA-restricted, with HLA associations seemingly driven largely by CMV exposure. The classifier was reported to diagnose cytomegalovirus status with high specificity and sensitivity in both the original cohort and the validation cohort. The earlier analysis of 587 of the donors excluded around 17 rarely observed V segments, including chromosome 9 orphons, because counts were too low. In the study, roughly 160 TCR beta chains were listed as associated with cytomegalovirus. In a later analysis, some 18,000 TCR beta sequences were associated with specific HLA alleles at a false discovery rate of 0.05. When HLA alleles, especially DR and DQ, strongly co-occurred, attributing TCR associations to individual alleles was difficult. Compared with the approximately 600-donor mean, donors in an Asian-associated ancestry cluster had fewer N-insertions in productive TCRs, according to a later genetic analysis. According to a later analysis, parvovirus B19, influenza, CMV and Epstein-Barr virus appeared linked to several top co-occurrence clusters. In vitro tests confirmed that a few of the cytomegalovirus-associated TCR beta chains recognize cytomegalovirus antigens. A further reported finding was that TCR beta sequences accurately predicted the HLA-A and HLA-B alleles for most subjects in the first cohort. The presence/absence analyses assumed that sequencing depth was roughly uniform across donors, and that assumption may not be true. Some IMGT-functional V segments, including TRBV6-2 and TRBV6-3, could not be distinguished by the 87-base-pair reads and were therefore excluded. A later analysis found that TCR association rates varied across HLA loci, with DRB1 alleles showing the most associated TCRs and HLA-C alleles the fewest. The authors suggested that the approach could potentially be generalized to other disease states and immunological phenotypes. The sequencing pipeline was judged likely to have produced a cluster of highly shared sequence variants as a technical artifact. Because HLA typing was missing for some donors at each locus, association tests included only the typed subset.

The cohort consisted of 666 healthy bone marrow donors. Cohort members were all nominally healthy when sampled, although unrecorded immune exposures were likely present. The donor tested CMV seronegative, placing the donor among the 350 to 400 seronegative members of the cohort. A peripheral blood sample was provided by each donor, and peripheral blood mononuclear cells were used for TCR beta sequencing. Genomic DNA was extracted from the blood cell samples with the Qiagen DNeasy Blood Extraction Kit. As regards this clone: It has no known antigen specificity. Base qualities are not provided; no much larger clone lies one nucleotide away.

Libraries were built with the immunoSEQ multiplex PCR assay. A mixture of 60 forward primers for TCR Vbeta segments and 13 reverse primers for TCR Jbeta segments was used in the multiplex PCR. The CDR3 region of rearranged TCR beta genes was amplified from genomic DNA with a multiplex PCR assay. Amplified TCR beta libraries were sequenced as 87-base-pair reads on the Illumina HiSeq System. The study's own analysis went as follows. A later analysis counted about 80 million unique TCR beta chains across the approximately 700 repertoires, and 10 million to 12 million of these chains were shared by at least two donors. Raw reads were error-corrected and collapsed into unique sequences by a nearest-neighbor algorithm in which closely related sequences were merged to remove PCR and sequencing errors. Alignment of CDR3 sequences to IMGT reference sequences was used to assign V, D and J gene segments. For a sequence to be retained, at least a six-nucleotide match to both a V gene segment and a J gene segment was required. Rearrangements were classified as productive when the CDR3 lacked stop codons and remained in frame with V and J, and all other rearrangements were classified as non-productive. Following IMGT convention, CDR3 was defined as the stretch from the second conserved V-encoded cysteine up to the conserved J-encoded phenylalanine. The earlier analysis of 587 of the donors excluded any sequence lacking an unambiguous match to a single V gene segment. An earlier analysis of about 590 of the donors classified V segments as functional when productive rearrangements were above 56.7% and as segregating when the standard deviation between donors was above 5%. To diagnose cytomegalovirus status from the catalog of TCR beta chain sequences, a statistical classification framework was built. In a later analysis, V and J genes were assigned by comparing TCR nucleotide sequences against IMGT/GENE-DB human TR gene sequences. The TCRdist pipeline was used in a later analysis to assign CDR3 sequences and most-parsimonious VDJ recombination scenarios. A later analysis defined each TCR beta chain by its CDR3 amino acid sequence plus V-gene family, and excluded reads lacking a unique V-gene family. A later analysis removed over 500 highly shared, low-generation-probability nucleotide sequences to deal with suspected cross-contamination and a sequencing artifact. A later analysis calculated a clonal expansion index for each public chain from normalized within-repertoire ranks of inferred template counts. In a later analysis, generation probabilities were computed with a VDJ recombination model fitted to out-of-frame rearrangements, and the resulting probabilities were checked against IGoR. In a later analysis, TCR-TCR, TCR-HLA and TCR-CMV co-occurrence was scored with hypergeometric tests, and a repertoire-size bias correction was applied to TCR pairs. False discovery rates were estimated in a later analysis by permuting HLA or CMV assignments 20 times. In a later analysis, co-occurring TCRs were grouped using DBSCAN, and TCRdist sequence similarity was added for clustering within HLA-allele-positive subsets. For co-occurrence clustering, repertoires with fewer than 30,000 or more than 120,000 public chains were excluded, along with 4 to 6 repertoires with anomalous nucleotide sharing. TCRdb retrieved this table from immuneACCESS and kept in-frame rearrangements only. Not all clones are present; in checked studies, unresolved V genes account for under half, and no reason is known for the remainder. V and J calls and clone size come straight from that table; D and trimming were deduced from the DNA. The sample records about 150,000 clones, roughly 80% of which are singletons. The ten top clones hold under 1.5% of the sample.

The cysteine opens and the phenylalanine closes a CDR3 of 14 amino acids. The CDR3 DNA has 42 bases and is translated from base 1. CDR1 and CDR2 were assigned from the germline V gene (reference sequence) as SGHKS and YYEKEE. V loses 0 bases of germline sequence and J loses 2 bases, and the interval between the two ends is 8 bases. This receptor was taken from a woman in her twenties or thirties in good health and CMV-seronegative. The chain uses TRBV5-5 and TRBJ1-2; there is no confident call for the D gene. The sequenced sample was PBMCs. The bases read TGTGCCAGCAGCTTGGACAGAGCCAACTATGGCTACACCTTC. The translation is CASSLDRANYGYTF.